What follows are 18 T cell receptor beta chains derived from one specimen sequenced in a study of blood T cell repertoires in COVID-19. The table came from immunoSEQ multiplex PCR; TCRdb's copy has only in-frame clones and leaves some out. The sample consists of 150,000 to 190,000 clones, about 80% of them appearing once. The specimen sequenced was peripheral blood. The receptors come from a man between 60 and 75 years old with acute or convalescent COVID-19.

This rearrangement joins TRBV30 to TRBJ1-6, with D hard to call. The germline gives CDR1 GTSNPN, CDR2 SVGIG (reference sequence). The CDR3 totals 12 residues. V lost 4 bases and J 9 bases, leaving 10 bases between the germline ends. CDR3 sequence: CAWTPGGSPLHF. DNA for the CDR3: TGTGCCTGGACTCCCGGAGGTTCACCCCTCCACTTT.

V usage is TRBV30 and J usage is TRBJ2-5; TRBD1 matches at 10 bases. Germline values: CDR1 GTSNPN, CDR2 SVGIG (reference sequence). With 5 bases clipped from V and 4 bases from J, the junction kept 7 bases outside the gene matches. The CDR3 sequence is 14 residues long. CDR3 in amino acids: CAWGPGQGRETQYF. The CDR3, as DNA: TGTGCCTGGGGTCCGGGACAGGGGCGAGAGACCCAGTACTTC.

The CDR3 spells CASSEGGPQSSYNSPLHF. DNA for the CDR3: TGTGCCAGCAGTGAAGGGGGGCCCCAGAGCTCCTATAATTCACCCCTCCACTTT. This sequence joins TRBV6-1 and TRBJ1-6, with TRBD1 as a possible D gene (6 bases). Trimming pared 1 base from V and 0 bases from J, leaving 13 bases between. The CDR3 contains 18 residues. Germline V gene sequence: CDR1 MNHNS, CDR2 SASEGT.

This clone was observed once. The chain joins TRBV7-9 to TRBJ1-2; TRBD1 might be the D (6 bases). CDR3 size: 14 residues. CDR1 and CDR2 (germline): SEHNR, FQNEAQ (reference sequence). The V end was cut by 5 bases, the J end by 4 bases, with 14 bases between. CDR3: CASSRTGIVYGYTF. The CDR3 DNA reads TGTGCCAGCAGCCGTACAGGGATCGTCTATGGCTACACCTTC. Filled out from reference TRBV7-9 and TRBJ1-2, the complete variable domain reads DTGVSQNPRHKITKRGQNVTFRCDPISEHNRLYWYRQTLGQGPEFLTYFQNEAQLEKSRLLSDRFSAERPKGSFSTLEIQRTEQGDSAMYLCASSRTGIVYGYTFGSGTRLTVV.

The V and J genes are TRBV15 and TRBJ2-1; weak D call: TRBD2 (6 bases). In germline, CDR1 is LNHNV, CDR2 YYDKDF (reference sequence). Trimming pared 1 base from V and 7 bases from J, leaving 14 bases between. The CDR3 extends over 15 amino acids. CDR3 sequence reads: CATSRGLGSRNEQFF. DNA for the CDR3: TGTGCCACCAGCAGAGGACTAGGTTCGCGGAATGAGCAGTTCTTC.

The genes are TRBV5-4 and TRBJ1-1, with 8 bases identical to TRBD1. Germline V gene lookup returns CDR1 SGHNT and CDR2 YYREEE (reference sequence). This CDR3 has 16 amino acids. The V gene end was trimmed by 0 bases and the J gene end by 4 bases; junction bases not matched to a gene: 8. The CDR3 DNA sequence: TGTGCCAGCAGCTTGGGAACAGGGGGACGTGGCACTGAAGCTTTCTTT. Translating it yields CASSLGTGGRGTEAFF.

The rearrangement uses TRBV7-6 and TRBJ1-3; D is possibly TRBD1 (5 bases). CDR1 and CDR2 (germline): SGHVS, FNYEAQ. V lost 2 bases to trimming and J lost 1 base, with 12 bases between them. CDR3 length: 16 residues. CDR3 coding DNA: TGTGCCAGCAGCTTAAATGTGGGGCTGTCTGGAAACACCATATATTTT. Its protein product is CASSLNVGLSGNTIYF.

The chain carries TRBV7-2 and TRBJ1-2; 7 positions agree with TRBD1. CDR1 is SGHTA, CDR2 FQGNSA, per germline. The CDR3 contains 15 residues. The trim removed 5 bases at V and 4 bases at J, leaving 10 bases unmatched. The CDR3 region has the DNA TGTGCCAGCAGCCTACCTAGGGGGCAGGGCTATGGCTACACCTTC. As protein: CASSLPRGQGYGYTF.

The gene calls are TRBV6-5 and TRBJ1-5, with 12 bases matching TRBD1. V lost 2 bases to trimming and J lost 5 bases; unmatched junction nucleotides: 1. This CDR3 contains 15 residues. Germline lookup yields CDR1 MNHEY and CDR2 SVGAGI. The CDR3 DNA reads TGTGCCAGCAGTTACGGGACAGGGGGCGATCAGCCCCAGCATTTT. This encodes CASSYGTGGDQPQHF.

The chain joins TRBV28 to TRBJ2-7; TRBD1 might be the D (6 bases). The CDR3 length is 13 residues. Germline CDR1 is MDHEN and CDR2 is SYDVKM. V dropped 4 bases and J dropped 2 bases, with 9 bases sitting between them. The CDR3 protein is CASSWTVAYEQYF. The CDR3 region has the DNA TGTGCCAGCAGTTGGACAGTTGCCTACGAGCAGTACTTC.

The chain is built from TRBV28 and TRBJ2-7; a weak D match, TRBD2 (6 bases). V was trimmed by 8 bases and J by 2 bases, leaving 13 bases between them. Germline CDR1 and CDR2: MDHEN and SYDVKM. The CDR3 is 13 residues long. The CDR3 DNA sequence: TGTGCCAGCCTCCGGGACTCAACCTACGAGCAGTACTTC. Translating gives CASLRDSTYEQYF.

CDR3 residues: CASSSEPARQGNIQYF. In DNA, the CDR3 is TGTGCCAGCAGCTCCGAACCGGCCCGACAGGGAAACATTCAGTACTTC. The rearrangement uses TRBV7-2 and TRBJ2-4, with 7 bases lining up with TRBD1. V lost 4 bases to trimming and J lost 6 bases; unmatched junction nucleotides: 12. From germline, CDR1 is SGHTA and CDR2 FQGNSA. The CDR3 totals 16 residues.

Only a few counts were recorded for this clone. The chain links TRBV4-1 to TRBJ1-2; TRBD1 agrees at 7 bases. The germline CDR1 and CDR2 sequences are MGHRA and YSYEKL. CDR3 length: 17 amino acids. J gave up 1 base and V 2 bases, and 10 bases lay outside the gene matches. This CDR3 reads CASSQNLFRDSNYGYTF. As DNA, the CDR3 is TGCGCCAGCAGCCAAAACCTGTTCCGGGACAGTAACTATGGCTACACCTTC.

The V and J genes are TRBV19 and TRBJ1-5; 8 nucleotides align to TRBD1. The CDR3 has 15 residues. V was pared by 4 bases and J by 1 base, with 3 bases of the junction left unmatched. The germline gives CDR1 LNHDA, CDR2 SQIVND (reference sequence). Here the CDR3 DNA reads TGTGCCAGTAGTAGGACAGGGACGAGCAATCAGCCCCAGCATTTT. This sequence encodes CASSRTGTSNQPQHF.

The chain combines TRBV5-1 with TRBJ2-5; the match to TRBD2 covers 9 bases. Germline lookup yields CDR1 SGHRS and CDR2 YFSETQ. The CDR3 totals 14 residues. J gave up 4 bases and V 2 bases, and 3 bases lay outside the gene matches. The CDR3 loop is CASSFSGSRETQYF. The CDR3 DNA reads as TGCGCCAGCAGCTTTAGCGGGAGCAGAGAGACCCAGTACTTC.

The count of this clone is one. CDR3 sequence (DNA): TGTGCCAGCAGCTTGAAGGGGGCGTTCTATGGCTACACCTTC. The encoded protein is CASSLKGAFYGYTF. The genes are TRBV5-6 and TRBJ1-2; 7 nucleotides agree with TRBD1. The length of the CDR3 is 14 residues. With 1 base clipped from V and 4 bases from J, the junction kept 4 bases outside the gene matches. Germline values: CDR1 SGHDT, CDR2 YYEEEE.

The rearrangement joins TRBV12-3 or TRBV12-4 to TRBJ1-6; no clear D gene. The CDR3 is made up of 13 amino acids. Trimming left V 5 bases short and J 7 bases short, with 9 bases between. This chain's CDR3 is CASSEAPNSPLHF. The CDR3 DNA is TGTGCCAGCAGTGAGGCTCCGAATTCACCCCTCCACTTT.

This clone was seen a handful of times. This chain uses TRBV6-1 with TRBJ2-7, with a weak D call TRBD1 (6 bases). Germline V gene sequence: CDR1 MNHNS, CDR2 SASEGT. The CDR3 contains 13 residues. Trimming pared 3 bases from V and 6 bases from J, leaving 12 bases between. The chain's CDR3 is CASSEVPGVEQYF. CDR3 nucleotides: TGTGCCAGCAGTGAGGTCCCAGGGGTCGAGCAGTACTTC.